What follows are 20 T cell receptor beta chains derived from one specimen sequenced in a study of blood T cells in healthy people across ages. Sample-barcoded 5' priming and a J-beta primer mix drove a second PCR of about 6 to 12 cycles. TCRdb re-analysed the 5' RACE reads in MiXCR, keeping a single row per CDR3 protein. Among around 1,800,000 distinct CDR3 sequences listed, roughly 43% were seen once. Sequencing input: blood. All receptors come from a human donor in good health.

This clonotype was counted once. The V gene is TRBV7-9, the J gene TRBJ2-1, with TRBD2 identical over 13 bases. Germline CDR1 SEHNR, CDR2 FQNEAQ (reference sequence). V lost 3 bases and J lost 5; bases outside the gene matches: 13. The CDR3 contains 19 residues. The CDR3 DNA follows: TGTGCCAGCAGCTTGAGGGAAACTAGCGGGGGGGCCGGAAACAATGAGCAGTTCTTC. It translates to CASSLRETSGGAGNNEQFF.

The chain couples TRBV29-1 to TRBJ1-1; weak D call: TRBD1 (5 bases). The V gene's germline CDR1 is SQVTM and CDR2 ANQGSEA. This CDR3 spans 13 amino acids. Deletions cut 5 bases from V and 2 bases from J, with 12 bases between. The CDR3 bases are TGCAGCGTTAAAGGTGGGGGTAACACTGAAGCTTTCTTT. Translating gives CSVKGGGNTEAFF. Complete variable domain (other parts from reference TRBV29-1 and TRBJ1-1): SAVISQKPSRDICQRGTSLTIQCQVDSQVTMMFWYRQQPGQSLTLIATANQGSEATYESGFVIDKFPISRPNLTFSTLTVSNMSPEDSSIYLCSVKGGGNTEAFFGQGTRLTVV.

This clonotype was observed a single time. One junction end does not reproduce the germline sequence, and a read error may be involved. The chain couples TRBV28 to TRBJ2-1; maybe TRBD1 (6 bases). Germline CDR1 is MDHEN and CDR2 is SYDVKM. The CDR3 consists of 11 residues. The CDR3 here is CTSRSGQQQFF. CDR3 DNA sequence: TGTACCAGCAGATCCGGACAGCAGCAGTTCTTC.

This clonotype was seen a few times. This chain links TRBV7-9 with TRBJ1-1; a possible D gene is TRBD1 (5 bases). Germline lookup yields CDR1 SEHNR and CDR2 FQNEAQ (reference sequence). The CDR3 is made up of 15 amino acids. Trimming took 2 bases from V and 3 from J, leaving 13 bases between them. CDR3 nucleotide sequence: TGTGCCAGCAGCTTAAGTCGGTCGGGGGACACTGAAGCTTTCTTT. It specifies CASSLSRSGDTEAFF.

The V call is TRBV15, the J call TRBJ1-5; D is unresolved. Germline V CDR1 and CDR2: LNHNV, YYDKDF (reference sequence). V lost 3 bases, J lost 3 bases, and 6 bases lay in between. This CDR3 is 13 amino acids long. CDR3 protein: CATSSGYNQPQHF. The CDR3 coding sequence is TGTGCCACCAGCAGCGGATACAATCAGCCCCAGCATTTT.

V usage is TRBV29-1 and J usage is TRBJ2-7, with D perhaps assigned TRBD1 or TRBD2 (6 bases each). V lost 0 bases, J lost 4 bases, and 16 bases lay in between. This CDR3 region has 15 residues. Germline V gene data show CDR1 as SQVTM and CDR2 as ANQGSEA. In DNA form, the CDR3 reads TGCAGCGTTGAAGATTGGGGGGCCAAGAAATACGAGCAGTACTTC. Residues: CSVEDWGAKKYEQYF.

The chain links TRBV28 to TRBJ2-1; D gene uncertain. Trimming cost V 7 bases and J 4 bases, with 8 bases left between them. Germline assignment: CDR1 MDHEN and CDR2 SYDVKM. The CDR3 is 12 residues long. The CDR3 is CASNQIYNEQFF. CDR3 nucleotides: TGTGCCAGCAACCAAATATACAATGAGCAGTTCTTC. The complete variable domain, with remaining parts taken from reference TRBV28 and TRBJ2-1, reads DVKVTQSSRYLVKRTGEKVFLECVQDMDHENMFWYRQDPGLGLRLIYFSYDVKMKEKGDIPEGYSVSREKKERFSLILESASTNQTSMYLCASNQIYNEQFFGPGTRLTVL.

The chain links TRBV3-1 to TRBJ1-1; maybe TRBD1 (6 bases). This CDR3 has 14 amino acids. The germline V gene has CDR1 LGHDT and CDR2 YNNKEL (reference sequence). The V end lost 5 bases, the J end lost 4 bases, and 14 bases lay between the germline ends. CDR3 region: CASSYRGVGTEAFF. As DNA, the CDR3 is TGTGCCAGCAGCTATAGGGGGGTGGGCACTGAAGCTTTCTTT.

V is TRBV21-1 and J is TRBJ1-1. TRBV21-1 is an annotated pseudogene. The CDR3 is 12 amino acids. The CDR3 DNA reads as TGTGCCAGCAGCAAAGTCGGGCCTGAAGCTTTCTTT. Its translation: CASSKVGPEAFF.

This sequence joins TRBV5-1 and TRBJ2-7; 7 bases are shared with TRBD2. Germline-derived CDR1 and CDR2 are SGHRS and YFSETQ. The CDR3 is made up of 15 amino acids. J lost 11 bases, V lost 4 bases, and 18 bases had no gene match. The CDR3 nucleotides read TGCGCCAGCAGCGGGGAGGGCCATGAGGGAGAGACCAAGTACTTC. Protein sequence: CASSGEGHEGETKYF.

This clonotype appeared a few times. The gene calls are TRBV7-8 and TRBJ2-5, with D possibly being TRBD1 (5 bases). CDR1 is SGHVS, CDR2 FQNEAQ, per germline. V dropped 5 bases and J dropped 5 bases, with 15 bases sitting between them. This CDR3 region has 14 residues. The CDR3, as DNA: TGTGCCAGCAGCCCCCCTGGCCACAGGGAGACCCAGTACTTC. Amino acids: CASSPPGHRETQYF. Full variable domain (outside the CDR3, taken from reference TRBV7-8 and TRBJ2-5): GAGVSQSPRYKVAKRGQDVALRCDPISGHVSLFWYQQALGQGPEFLTYFQNEAQLDKSGLPSDRFFAERPEGSVSTLKIQRTQQEDSAVYLCASSPPGHRETQYFGPGTRLLVL.

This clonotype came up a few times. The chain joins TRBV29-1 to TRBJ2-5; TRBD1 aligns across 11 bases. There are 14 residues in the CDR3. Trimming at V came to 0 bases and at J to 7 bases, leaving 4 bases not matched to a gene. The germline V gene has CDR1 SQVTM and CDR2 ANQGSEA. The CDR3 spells CSVEDGQGAGTQYF. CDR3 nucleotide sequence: TGCAGCGTTGAAGATGGACAGGGGGCGGGGACCCAGTACTTC.

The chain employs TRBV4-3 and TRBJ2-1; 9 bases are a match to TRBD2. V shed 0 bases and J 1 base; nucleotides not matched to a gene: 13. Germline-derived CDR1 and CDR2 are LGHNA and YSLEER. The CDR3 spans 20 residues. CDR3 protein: CASSQDLLAGWDGSYNEQFF. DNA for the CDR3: TGCGCCAGCAGCCAAGATCTTCTAGCGGGGTGGGATGGTTCCTACAATGAGCAGTTCTTC.

Written as DNA, the CDR3 is TGCAGTGCTAGAGATCTCTTTGGAGGGACAGGGGATGGGGGCACTGAAGCTTTCTTT. It translates to CSARDLFGGTGDGGTEAFF. V gene TRBV20-1 combines with J gene TRBJ1-1; TRBD1 aligns across 10 bases. This CDR3 spans 19 amino acids. Germline CDR1 DFQATT, CDR2 SNEGSKA (reference sequence). Trimming cost V 0 bases and J 4 bases; bases outside gene matches: 17.

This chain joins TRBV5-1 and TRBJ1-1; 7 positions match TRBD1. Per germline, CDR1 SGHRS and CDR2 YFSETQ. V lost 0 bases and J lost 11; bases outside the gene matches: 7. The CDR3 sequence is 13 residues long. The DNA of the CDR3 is TGCGCCAGCAGCTTGGAGGCAGGGGGTCATGCTTTCTTT. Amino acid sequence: CASSLEAGGHAFF.

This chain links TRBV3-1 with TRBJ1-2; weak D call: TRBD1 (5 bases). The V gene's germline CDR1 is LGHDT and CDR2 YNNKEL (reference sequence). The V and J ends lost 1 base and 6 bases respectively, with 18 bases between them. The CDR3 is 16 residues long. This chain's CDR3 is CASSQVLRDAIDGYTF. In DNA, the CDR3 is TGTGCCAGCAGCCAAGTCCTCAGGGACGCTATCGATGGCTACACCTTC.

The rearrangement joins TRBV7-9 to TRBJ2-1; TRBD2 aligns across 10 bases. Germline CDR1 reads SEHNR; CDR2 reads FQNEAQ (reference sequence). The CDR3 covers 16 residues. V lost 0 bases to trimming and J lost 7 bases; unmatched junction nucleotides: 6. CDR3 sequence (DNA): TGTGCCAGCAGCTTAGCGGGACTAGCGAACCAGAATGAGCAGTTCTTC. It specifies CASSLAGLANQNEQFF.

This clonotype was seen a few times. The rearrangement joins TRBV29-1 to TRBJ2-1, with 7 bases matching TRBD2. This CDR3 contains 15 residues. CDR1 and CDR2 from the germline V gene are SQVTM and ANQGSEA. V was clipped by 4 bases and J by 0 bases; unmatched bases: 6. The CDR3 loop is CSVGGGQISYNEQFF. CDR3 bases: TGCAGCGTTGGGGGAGGGCAGATCTCCTACAATGAGCAGTTCTTC.

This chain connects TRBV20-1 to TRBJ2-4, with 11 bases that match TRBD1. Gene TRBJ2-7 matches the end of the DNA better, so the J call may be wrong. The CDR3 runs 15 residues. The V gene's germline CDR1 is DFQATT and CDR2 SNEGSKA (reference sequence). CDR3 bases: TGCAGTGCTAGAAGCGGACAGGGGGCTCGTCACGAGCAGTACTTC. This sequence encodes CSARSGQGARHEQYF.

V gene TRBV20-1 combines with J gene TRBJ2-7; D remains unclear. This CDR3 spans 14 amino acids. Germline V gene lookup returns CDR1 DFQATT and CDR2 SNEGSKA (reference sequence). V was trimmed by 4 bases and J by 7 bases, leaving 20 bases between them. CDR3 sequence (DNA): TGCAGTGCTATTCCCGCCAGGCCTCCGAGGGAGCAGTACTTC. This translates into CSAIPARPPREQYF.